The 17 T cell receptor beta chains reported below all come from one sample, sequenced in a study of blood T cell repertoires in COVID-19. Libraries were prepared by immunoSEQ multiplex PCR; TCRdb keeps only in-frame clonotypes and omits some of them. The sample has over 120,000 clones; about 87% are singletons. The material sequenced was peripheral blood. All receptors derive from a woman in her forties or fifties with acute or convalescent COVID-19.

The J gene is TRBJ2-7, the V gene TRBV5-1; the match to TRBD1 covers 11 bases. Germline V gene data show CDR1 as SGHRS and CDR2 as YFSETQ. The CDR3 contains 18 residues. The V and J ends lost 0 bases and 3 bases, in that order; junction bases with no gene match: 11. CDR3 nucleotides: TGCGCCAGCAGCTTGGGTCCTGGACAGGGGGCGGGCTACTACGAGCAGTACTTC. Its translation: CASSLGPGQGAGYYEQYF.

This clone showed up just once. The V call is TRBV4-1, the J call TRBJ2-5; TRBD2 matches 14 bases. Germline V gene data show CDR1 as MGHRA and CDR2 as YSYEKL. The CDR3 contains 16 residues. The junction had 5 bases not matched to a gene; V was cut back by 4 bases and J by 4 bases. CDR3 DNA: TGCGCCAGCAGCCGAGGACTAGCGGGGGGCTCAGAGACCCAGTACTTC. Translated: CASSRGLAGGSETQYF.

The genes are TRBV9 and TRBJ2-3; TRBD2 matches 12 bases. CDR3 length equals 17 residues. Germline V lookup: CDR1 SGDLS, CDR2 YYNGEE. V trimming: 3 bases; J trimming: 1 base; junction bases outside the gene matches: 6. CDR3 loop: CASSGLAGVDGTDTQYF. CDR3 bases: TGTGCCAGCAGCGGACTAGCGGGGGTAGATGGCACAGATACGCAGTATTTT.

The V and J genes are TRBV27 and TRBJ1-5, with D hard to call. V lost 2 bases and J 0 bases, leaving 5 bases between the germline ends. CDR3 length: 14 residues. Looked up from germline, CDR1 is MNHEY and CDR2 is SMNVEV (reference sequence). The DNA for the CDR3 is TGTGCCAGCAGTTTACAGGTTAGCAATCAGCCCCAGCATTTT. The encoded protein is CASSLQVSNQPQHF.

V and J are TRBV6-1 and TRBJ1-2, with D unclear. Germline V gene data show CDR1 as MNHNS and CDR2 as SASEGT. CDR3 length: 13 residues. V lost 3 bases and J lost 3, with 8 bases in between. The CDR3 loop is CASSDSQHYGYTF. CDR3 DNA: TGTGCCAGCAGTGATTCACAGCACTATGGCTACACCTTC.

The chain has TRBV6-4 and TRBJ2-3; no clear D gene. Trimming cost V 6 bases and J 0 bases, with 16 bases left between them. This CDR3 contains 16 residues. CDR1 is MRHNA and CDR2 is SNTAGT in the germline V gene. The CDR3 sequence: CASSPVSADSTDTQYF. CDR3 bases: TGTGCCAGCAGCCCAGTATCGGCGGATAGCACAGATACGCAGTATTTT.

The V gene is TRBV4-2, the J gene TRBJ1-1; D is possibly TRBD1 (5 bases). CDR3 length: 15 amino acids. Germline V CDR1 and CDR2: LGHNA, YNFKEQ. V was pared by 3 bases and J by 5 bases, with 16 bases between. The CDR3 spells CASSQGHGRGTEAFF. The CDR3 nucleotides read TGTGCCAGCAGCCAGGGGCATGGGAGGGGAACTGAAGCTTTCTTT.

This clone was observed a few times. V gene TRBV19 combines with J gene TRBJ1-1; TRBD1 matches 7 bases. CDR1 is LNHDA, CDR2 SQIVND, per germline (reference sequence). The CDR3 is made up of 16 amino acids. Trimming took 3 bases from V and 6 from J; bases not matched to a gene: 13. As DNA, the CDR3 is TGTGCCAGTAGTATTAGTGCCACAGGGGTGACCGCTGAAGCTTTCTTT. This sequence encodes CASSISATGVTAEAFF.

In this sample, this clone turned up once. The V gene is TRBV28, the J gene TRBJ1-5; D gene unclear. Trimming pared 10 bases from V and 2 bases from J, leaving 9 bases between. The CDR3 spans 12 residues. Germline lookup yields CDR1 MDHEN and CDR2 SYDVKM. This CDR3 reads CATRSGNQPQHF. The CDR3 DNA sequence: TGTGCCACCAGGTCGGGCAATCAGCCCCAGCATTTT. The whole variable domain, remainder taken from reference TRBV28 and TRBJ1-5, is DVKVTQSSRYLVKRTGEKVFLECVQDMDHENMFWYRQDPGLGLRLIYFSYDVKMKEKGDIPEGYSVSREKKERFSLILESASTNQTSMYLCATRSGNQPQHFGDGTRLSIL.

The chain couples TRBV3-1 (or the pseudogene TRBV3-2) to TRBJ2-7; no reliable D call. Germline loops: CDR1 LGHDT, CDR2 YNNKEL (reference sequence). Trimming took 4 bases from V and 0 from J, leaving 13 bases between them. The CDR3 is 15 residues long. This CDR3 is CASSLSASLSYEQYF. The CDR3 nucleotides read TGTGCCAGCAGCCTAAGTGCCAGTCTCTCCTACGAGCAGTACTTC.

J is TRBJ1-4 and V is TRBV30, with TRBD1 matching over 12 bases. This CDR3 has 14 residues. Germline lookup yields CDR1 GTSNPN and CDR2 SVGIG (reference sequence). With V trimmed by 6 bases and J by 10 bases, 9 bases remained unmatched. The CDR3 nucleotides read TGTGCCTGCTCTCGGGGGACAGGGGGCGGAAAACTGTTTTTT. Its protein product is CACSRGTGGGKLFF.

This CDR3 reads CAISPLNSPLHF. Here the CDR3 DNA reads TGTGCCATCAGCCCACTTAATTCACCCCTCCACTTT. The chain has TRBV10-3 and TRBJ1-6; D remains unclear. Germline V gene sequence: CDR1 ENHRY, CDR2 SYGVKD. The V gene lost 6 bases and the J gene lost 6 bases, with 6 bases spanning the gap. This CDR3 region has 12 residues.

V is TRBV19 and J is TRBJ2-3; D is ambiguous. The CDR3 is 15 residues long. V was clipped by 7 bases and J by 0 bases, with 14 bases between them. CDR1 is LNHDA, CDR2 SQIVND, per germline (reference sequence). The CDR3 nucleotides read TGTGCCAGTACCGCATACTTCTTAAGCACAGATACGCAGTATTTT. Protein sequence: CASTAYFLSTDTQYF.

The J gene is TRBJ2-3, the V gene TRBV5-1, with 9 bases aligning to TRBD2. This CDR3 spans 17 amino acids. Trimming took 0 bases from V and 1 from J; bases not matched to a gene: 6. In germline, CDR1 is SGHRS, CDR2 YFSETQ. CDR3 sequence reads: CASSLDLAGPRTDTQYF. In DNA, the CDR3 is TGCGCCAGCAGCTTGGATCTAGCGGGGCCCCGCACAGATACGCAGTATTTT.

The V call is TRBV12-5, the J call TRBJ2-2; 8 nucleotides match TRBD2. Germline CDR1 reads LGHNT; CDR2 reads FRNRAP. The CDR3 contains 16 residues. J lost 5 bases, V lost 1 base, and 6 bases had no gene match. The DNA of the CDR3 is TGTGCTAGTGGTTTGGACTCGGGAGGGAGTACCGGGGAGCTGTTTTTT. Residues: CASGLDSGGSTGELFF.

V and J are TRBV7-9 and TRBJ1-3; D might be TRBD1 (6 bases). CDR3 length equals 15 residues. Trimming took off 3 bases at V and 2 bases at J, with 11 bases between the two ends. Looked up from germline, CDR1 is SEHNR and CDR2 is FQNEAQ (reference sequence). Here the CDR3 DNA reads TGTGCCAGCAGCTTTTCAACAGGGACTGGAAACACCATATATTTT. This codes for CASSFSTGTGNTIYF.

The CDR3 DNA reads as TGTGCCAGCAGCTTAGAACAGGCGCGCTATTCACCCCTCCACTTT. Encoded protein: CASSLEQARYSPLHF. The chain employs TRBV7-9 and TRBJ1-6; D is perhaps TRBD1 (5 bases). V lost 1 base and J 8 bases, leaving 12 bases between the germline ends. The CDR3 runs 15 residues. CDR1 is SEHNR, CDR2 FQNEAQ, per germline (reference sequence).